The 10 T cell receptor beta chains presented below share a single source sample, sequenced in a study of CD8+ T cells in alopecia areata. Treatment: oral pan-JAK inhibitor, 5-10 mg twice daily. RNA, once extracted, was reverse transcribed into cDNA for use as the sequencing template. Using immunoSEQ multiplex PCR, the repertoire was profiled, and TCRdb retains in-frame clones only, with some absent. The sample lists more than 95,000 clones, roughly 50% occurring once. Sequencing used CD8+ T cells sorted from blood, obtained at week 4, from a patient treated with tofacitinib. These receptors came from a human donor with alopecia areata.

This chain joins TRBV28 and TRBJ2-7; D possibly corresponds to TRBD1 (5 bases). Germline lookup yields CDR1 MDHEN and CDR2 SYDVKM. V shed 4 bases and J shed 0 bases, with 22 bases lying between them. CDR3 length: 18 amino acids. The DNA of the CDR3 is TGTGCCAGCAGTTCGGGCAGGGCTATCCCCTCGAGCTCCTACGAGCAGTACTTC. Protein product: CASSSGRAIPSSSYEQYF.

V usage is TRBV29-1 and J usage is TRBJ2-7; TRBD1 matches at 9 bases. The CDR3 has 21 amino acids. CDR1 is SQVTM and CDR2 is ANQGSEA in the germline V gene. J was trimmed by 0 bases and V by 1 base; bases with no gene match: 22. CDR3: CSVEGCWTGTGFMGLSYEQYF. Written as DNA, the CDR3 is TGCAGCGTTGAAGGTTGTTGGACCGGGACAGGGTTCATGGGCCTCTCCTACGAGCAGTACTTC.

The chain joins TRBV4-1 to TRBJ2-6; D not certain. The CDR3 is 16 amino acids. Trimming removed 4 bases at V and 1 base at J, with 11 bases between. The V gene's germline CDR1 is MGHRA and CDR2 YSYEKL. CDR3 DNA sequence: TGCGCCAGCAGCCTCCAGGTGGCTTCTGGGGCCAACGTCCTGACTTTC. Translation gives CASSLQVASGANVLTF.

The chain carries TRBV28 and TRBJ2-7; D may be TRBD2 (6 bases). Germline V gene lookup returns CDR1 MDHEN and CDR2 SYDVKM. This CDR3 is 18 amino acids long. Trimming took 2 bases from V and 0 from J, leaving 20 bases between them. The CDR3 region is CASSLLGGDSKSSYEQYF. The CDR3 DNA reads TGTGCCAGCAGTTTACTGGGGGGAGACAGCAAGAGCTCCTACGAGCAGTACTTC.

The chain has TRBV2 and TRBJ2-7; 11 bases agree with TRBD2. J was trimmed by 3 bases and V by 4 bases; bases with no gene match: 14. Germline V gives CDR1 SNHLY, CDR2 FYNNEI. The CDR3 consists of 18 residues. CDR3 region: CASSAELAGASPYYEQYF. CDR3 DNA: TGTGCCAGCAGTGCTGAACTAGCGGGGGCCTCCCCCTACTACGAGCAGTACTTC.

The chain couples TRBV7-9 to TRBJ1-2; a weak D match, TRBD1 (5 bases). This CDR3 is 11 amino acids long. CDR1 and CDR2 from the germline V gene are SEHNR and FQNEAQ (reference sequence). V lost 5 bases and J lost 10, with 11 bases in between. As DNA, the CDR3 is TGTGCCAGCAGCCATACGGGGGACTACACCTTC. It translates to CASSHTGDYTF.

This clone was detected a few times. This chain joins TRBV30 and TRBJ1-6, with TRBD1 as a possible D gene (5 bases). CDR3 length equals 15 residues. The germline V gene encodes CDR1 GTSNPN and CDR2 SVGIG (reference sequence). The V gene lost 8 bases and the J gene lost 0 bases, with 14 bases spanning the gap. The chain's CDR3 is CARSGTSSYNSPLHF. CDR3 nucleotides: TGTGCCCGATCAGGGACCAGCTCCTATAATTCACCCCTCCACTTT. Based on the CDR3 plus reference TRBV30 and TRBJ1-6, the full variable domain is SQTIHQWPATLVQPVGSPLSLECTVEGTSNPNLYWYRQAAGRGLQLLFYSVGIGQISSEVPQNLSASRPQDRQFILSSKKLLLSDSGFYLCARSGTSSYNSPLHFGNGTRLTVT.

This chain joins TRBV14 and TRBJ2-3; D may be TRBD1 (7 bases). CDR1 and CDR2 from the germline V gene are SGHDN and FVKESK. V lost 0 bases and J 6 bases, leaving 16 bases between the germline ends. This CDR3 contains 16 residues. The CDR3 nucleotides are TGTGCCAGCAGCCAAGATCGGAGGGGGCGCATCGATACGCAGTATTTT. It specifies CASSQDRRGRIDTQYF.

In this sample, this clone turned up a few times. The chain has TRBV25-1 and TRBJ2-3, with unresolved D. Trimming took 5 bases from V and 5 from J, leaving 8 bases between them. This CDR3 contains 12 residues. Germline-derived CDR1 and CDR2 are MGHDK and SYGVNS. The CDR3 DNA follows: TGTGCCAGCAGTCAATCCCTAGATACGCAGTATTTT. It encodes CASSQSLDTQYF.

CDR3 sequence reads: CASGPGDGIQETQYF. The CDR3 DNA reads as TGTGCTAGTGGTCCAGGGGACGGCATACAAGAGACCCAGTACTTC. The chain combines TRBV12-5 with TRBJ2-5, with D tentatively TRBD1 (6 bases). The length of the CDR3 is 15 residues. The germline gives CDR1 LGHNT, CDR2 FRNRAP. Trimming took off 5 bases at V and 2 bases at J, with 15 bases between the two ends.